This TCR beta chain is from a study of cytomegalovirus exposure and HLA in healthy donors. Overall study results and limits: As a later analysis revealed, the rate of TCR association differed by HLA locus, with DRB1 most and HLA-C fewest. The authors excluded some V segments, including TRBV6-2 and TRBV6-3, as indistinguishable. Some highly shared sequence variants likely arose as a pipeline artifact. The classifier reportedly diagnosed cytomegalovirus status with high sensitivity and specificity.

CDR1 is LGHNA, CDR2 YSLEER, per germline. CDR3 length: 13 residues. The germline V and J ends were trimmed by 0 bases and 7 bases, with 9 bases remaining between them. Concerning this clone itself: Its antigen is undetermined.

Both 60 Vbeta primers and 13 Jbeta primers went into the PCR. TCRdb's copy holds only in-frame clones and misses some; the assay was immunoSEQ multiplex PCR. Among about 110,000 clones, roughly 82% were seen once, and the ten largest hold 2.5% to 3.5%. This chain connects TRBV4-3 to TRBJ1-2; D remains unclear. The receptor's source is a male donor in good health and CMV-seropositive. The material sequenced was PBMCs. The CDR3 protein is CASSQDLAGGYTF. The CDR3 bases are TGCGCCAGCAGCCAAGATTTAGCCGGTGGCTACACCTTC.